The TCR beta chain under discussion was sequenced for a study of OX40 agonist ivuxolimab in advanced cancers. Study in general: Head and neck, renal cell, melanoma or hepatocellular carcinoma were the cancers that dose-escalation patients had.

The ends lost 5 bases at V and 3 bases at J; junction bases unmatched: 14. The CDR3 sequence is 17 residues long. CDR1 and CDR2 from the germline V gene are SGHTA and FQGNSA. Generated by immunoSEQ multiplex PCR, the TCRdb table keeps only in-frame clones and is missing some. The sample has approximately 7,000 clones, about two thirds seen once. General study points: Normalized T-cell clonal expansion was also low in some nonresponders. Not determined was the antigen specificity of the expanded peripheral T cells.

By frequency in the sample, this clone is large (0.1 to 1%). Its antigen is not known. This TCR came from an adult with an advanced solid tumor such as melanoma, head and neck, liver or kidney cancer. Material: CD4+ or CD8+ T cells sorted from blood, obtained in a trial of the OX40 agonist ivuxolimab. The chain uses TRBV7-2 and TRBJ1-2; 8 positions match TRBD1. CDR3 in amino acids: CASSPLLGRGPYYGYTF. The CDR3 DNA reads TGTGCCAGCAGCCCCCTTTTAGGCAGGGGGCCTTACTATGGCTACACCTTC.